Below are 2 T cell receptor beta chains sequenced from a single sample in a study of circulating CD8 cells and anti-PD-1 response in melanoma. Sorting of live CD3+CD8+TCRalphabeta+ cells by PD-1 and/or TIGIT gave four subsets. The QIAseq Immune Repertoire TCR panel built the libraries from roughly 15 ng of total RNA. MiXCR was run by TCRdb on the reads, yielding one entry per CDR3 protein. The sample consists of about 480 distinct CDR3 sequences, 6.5% of them appearing once. Sequences were derived from CD8+ T cells from PBMCs, sampled at baseline or after one month of anti-PD-1 therapy (not recorded which). These receptors all come from a human donor with melanoma.

This clonotype ranks as medium-sized. The chain links TRBV7-9 to TRBJ2-7; D gene ambiguous. Germline values: CDR1 SEHNR, CDR2 FQNEAQ (reference sequence). V lost 7 bases and J lost 6, with 13 bases in between. The CDR3 runs to 12 residues. The CDR3: CASMKGFSEQYF. CDR3 nucleotides: TGTGCCAGCATGAAGGGATTTAGCGAGCAGTACTTC. The variable domain in full, with the rest retrieved from reference TRBV7-9 and TRBJ2-7, is DTGVSQNPRHKITKRGQNVTFRCDPISEHNRLYWYRQTLGQGPEFLTYFQNEAQLEKSRLLSDRFSAERPKGSFSTLEIQRTEQGDSAMYLCASMKGFSEQYFGPGTRLTVT.

This clonotype is termed large. The rearrangement joins TRBV21-1 to TRBJ2-1; no DNA check was done on the table's D call, TRBD1. TRBV21-1 is reported as a pseudogene. The CDR3 is made up of 20 amino acids. DNA of the CDR3: TGTGCCAGCAGCAAAGAAGGGGGTACAGGGGGCAGAGGTTCCTACAATGAGCAGTTCTTC. Translation: CASSKEGGTGGRGSYNEQFF.